Listed below are T cell receptor beta chains from one sample, sequenced in a study of beta chain features in type 1 diabetes. Clones were read by immunoSEQ multiplex PCR, and TCRdb kept only the in-frame ones, dropping some. Of roughly 230,000 clones listed, about 10% are singletons. Sequencing input: naive CD4+ T cells from blood. These receptor sequences come from a young woman in good health. The CDR3 runs from the conserved cysteine through the conserved F or W. The D gene is left open where the match is weak. Size is stated for part of the rows, as once, few or many counts, or as a class when the clone is expanded.

CDR3nt: TGTGCCAGCAGCTTGGCAATTGGACTAGCGGGAGCAGTGTACGAGCAGTACTTC
CDR3aa: CASSLAIGLAGAVYEQYF
v_gene: TRBV5-4
abundance: few
len: 18
j_gene: TRBJ2-7
d_gene: TRBD2

CDR3nt: TGCAGCGTTGCACAGGGGACTAACACTGAAGCTTTCTTT
CDR3aa: CSVAQGTNTEAFF
v_gene: TRBV29-1
abundance: many
len: 13
j_gene: TRBJ1-1
d_gene: TRBD1

CDR3nt: TGTGCCAGCAGTTTTTGGAGGGGACGCTACAATGAGCAGTTCTTC
CDR3aa: CASSFWRGRYNEQFF
v_gene: TRBV27
abundance: few
len: 15
j_gene: TRBJ2-1
d_gene: .

CDR3nt: TGTGCCAGCTCACCACATCCCCGCGGGGGAGTAAACACCGGGGAGCTGTTTTTT
CDR3aa: CASSPHPRGGVNTGELFF
v_gene: TRBV18
abundance: few
len: 18
j_gene: TRBJ2-2
d_gene: TRBD2

CDR3nt: TGTGCCTGGACCGTAGCTAACACTGAAGCTTTCTTT
CDR3aa: CAWTVANTEAFF
v_gene: TRBV30
abundance: few
len: 12
j_gene: TRBJ1-1
d_gene: .

CDR3nt: TGTGCCAGCGGGGAGGCGAACTATGGCTACACCTTC
CDR3aa: CASGEANYGYTF
v_gene: TRBV5-6
abundance: few
len: 12
j_gene: TRBJ1-2
d_gene: .

CDR3nt: TGTGCCAGCAGCCCGTTGACATTAGCCAAAAACATTCAGTACTTC
CDR3aa: CASSPLTLAKNIQYF
v_gene: TRBV7-9
abundance: .
len: 15
j_gene: TRBJ2-4
d_gene: .

CDR3nt: TGTGCCAGCAGCTACAACAGGGGCTACATGAACACTGAAGCTTTCTTT
CDR3aa: CASSYNRGYMNTEAFF
v_gene: TRBV5-6
abundance: .
len: 16
j_gene: TRBJ1-1
d_gene: TRBD1

CDR3nt: TGTGCCAGCTCAAAGGGAGATGAGCAGTTCTTC
CDR3aa: CASSKGDEQFF
v_gene: TRBV18
abundance: .
len: 11
j_gene: TRBJ2-1
d_gene: .

CDR3nt: TGTGCCAGCAGCTCAGAAGGAGGCTCCTACAATGAGCAGTTCTTC
CDR3aa: CASSSEGGSYNEQFF
v_gene: TRBV11-2
abundance: .
len: 15
j_gene: TRBJ2-1
d_gene: .

CDR3nt: TGTGCCAGCACTCCCACCGGGGTCTTGGGCTACACCTTC
CDR3aa: CASTPTGVLGYTF
v_gene: TRBV2
abundance: few
len: 13
j_gene: TRBJ1-2
d_gene: .

CDR3nt: TGTGCCAGCAGGGCCGGGACTAGCGGGTCCTACAATGAGCAGTTCTTC
CDR3aa: CASRAGTSGSYNEQFF
v_gene: TRBV2
abundance: few
len: 16
j_gene: TRBJ2-1
d_gene: TRBD2

CDR3nt: TGTGCCAGCAGCTTAGTTGGACGGGGGGCTTTCTTT
CDR3aa: CASSLVGRGAFF
v_gene: TRBV7-2
abundance: few
len: 12
j_gene: TRBJ1-1
d_gene: .

CDR3nt: TGTGCCAGCAGCCCTTCCCCTAGCGGGGGGGCCACAGATACGCAGTATTTT
CDR3aa: CASSPSPSGGATDTQYF
v_gene: TRBV7-3
abundance: few
len: 17
j_gene: TRBJ2-3
d_gene: TRBD2

CDR3nt: TGTGCCAGCAGCCCACAACCGGCAGGGAGGCTCAATGAGCAGTTCTTC
CDR3aa: CASSPQPAGRLNEQFF
v_gene: TRBV14
abundance: .
len: 16
j_gene: TRBJ2-1
d_gene: .

CDR3nt: TGTGCCAGCAGTGGAGGACAGGGGAGAAACACCATATATTTT
CDR3aa: CASSGGQGRNTIYF
v_gene: TRBV25-1
abundance: .
len: 14
j_gene: TRBJ1-3
d_gene: TRBD1

CDR3nt: TGTGCCAGCAGTGAATGGGAGGTGAGCTCCTACAATGAGCAGTTCTTC
CDR3aa: CASSEWEVSSYNEQFF
v_gene: TRBV25-1
abundance: .
len: 16
j_gene: TRBJ2-1
d_gene: .

CDR3nt: TGTGCCAGCAGGGCCCAACTAGGCAATCAGCCCCAGCATTTT
CDR3aa: CASRAQLGNQPQHF
v_gene: TRBV7-2
abundance: many
len: 14
j_gene: TRBJ1-5
d_gene: .

CDR3nt: TGTGCCAGTAGTATGGGACAAAGCTATGGCTACACCTTC
CDR3aa: CASSMGQSYGYTF
v_gene: TRBV19
abundance: few
len: 13
j_gene: TRBJ1-2
d_gene: .

CDR3nt: TGTGCCAGCAGTTATAGTACGTCCTACAATGAGCAGTTCTTC
CDR3aa: CASSYSTSYNEQFF
v_gene: TRBV6-6
abundance: .
len: 14
j_gene: TRBJ2-1
d_gene: .

CDR3nt: TGTGCCAGCCGGGGGACTTCCGGGACTAGCAACAATGAGCAGTTCTTC
CDR3aa: CASRGTSGTSNNEQFF
v_gene: TRBV13
abundance: .
len: 16
j_gene: TRBJ2-1
d_gene: TRBD2

CDR3nt: TGTGCCTGGAGTGCCCCTCCCGCGGTTTGGGAAAAACTGTTTTTT
CDR3aa: CAWSAPPAVWEKLFF
v_gene: TRBV30
abundance: few
len: 15
j_gene: TRBJ1-4
d_gene: .

CDR3nt: TGTGCCAGCAGTGAACTGGAGACCCAGTACTTC
CDR3aa: CASSELETQYF
v_gene: TRBV2
abundance: .
len: 11
j_gene: TRBJ2-5
d_gene: .

CDR3nt: TGTGCCAGCAGACGGATTTCGGGTAATGGCCCCTACGAGCAGTACTTC
CDR3aa: CASRRISGNGPYEQYF
v_gene: TRBV27
abundance: .
len: 16
j_gene: TRBJ2-7
d_gene: .

CDR3nt: TGTGCCAGCAGCTTGGCTGCGGGGATTAGCAATCAGCCCCAGCATTTT
CDR3aa: CASSLAAGISNQPQHF
v_gene: TRBV5-6
abundance: few
len: 16
j_gene: TRBJ1-5
d_gene: .

CDR3nt: TGCGCCAGCAGCTTGACAGTCGCAACTAATGAAAAACTGTTTTTT
CDR3aa: CASSLTVATNEKLFF
v_gene: TRBV5-1
abundance: few
len: 15
j_gene: TRBJ1-4
d_gene: .

CDR3nt: TGTGCCAGCAGTTTCCAGGGGCCCATCTACGAGCAGTACTTC
CDR3aa: CASSFQGPIYEQYF
v_gene: TRBV28
abundance: few
len: 14
j_gene: TRBJ2-7
d_gene: .

CDR3nt: TGTGCCAGCCTCCCCGGGACAGGTTCCTTCCGCACTGAAGCTTTCTTT
CDR3aa: CASLPGTGSFRTEAFF
v_gene: TRBV11-2
abundance: .
len: 16
j_gene: TRBJ1-1
d_gene: TRBD1

CDR3nt: TGTGCCAGCACCCGGGAAATGAACACTGAAGCTTTCTTT
CDR3aa: CASTREMNTEAFF
v_gene: TRBV7-2
abundance: few
len: 13
j_gene: TRBJ1-1
d_gene: .

CDR3nt: TGTGCCAGCAGTTACCCTGGCAGGCCCTACGAGCAGTACTTC
CDR3aa: CASSYPGRPYEQYF
v_gene: TRBV6-6
abundance: .
len: 14
j_gene: TRBJ2-7
d_gene: .

CDR3nt: TGTGCCAGCAGCGTAGCTCCTGGCATCTCCTACGAGCAGTACTTC
CDR3aa: CASSVAPGISYEQYF
v_gene: TRBV9
abundance: few
len: 15
j_gene: TRBJ2-7
d_gene: .

CDR3nt: TGCGCCAGCAGCCCTCAGGGCACAGATACGCAGTATTTT
CDR3aa: CASSPQGTDTQYF
v_gene: TRBV5-1
abundance: .
len: 13
j_gene: TRBJ2-3
d_gene: .

CDR3nt: TGTGCCTGGAGTGTACAGGGGCTCCAATATTCTCGCAATCAGCCCCAGCATTTT
CDR3aa: CAWSVQGLQYSRNQPQHF
v_gene: TRBV30
abundance: .
len: 18
j_gene: TRBJ1-5
d_gene: TRBD1

CDR3nt: TGTGCCAGCAGTTCTGGGAGGCCCTACGAGCAGTACTTC
CDR3aa: CASSSGRPYEQYF
v_gene: TRBV25-1
abundance: few
len: 13
j_gene: TRBJ2-7
d_gene: .

CDR3nt: TGCGCCAGCAGCTTGGGGGGGCTCGCCTACAATGAGCAGTTCTTC
CDR3aa: CASSLGGLAYNEQFF
v_gene: TRBV5-1
abundance: few
len: 15
j_gene: TRBJ2-1
d_gene: .

CDR3nt: TGTGCCTGGAGTAGCGGGGCTACCTACGAGCAGTACTTC
CDR3aa: CAWSSGATYEQYF
v_gene: TRBV30
abundance: .
len: 13
j_gene: TRBJ2-7
d_gene: TRBD2

CDR3nt: TGTGCCAGCAGCTTAGCTATGACAGGGACAGAGCATGAAGCTTTCTTT
CDR3aa: CASSLAMTGTEHEAFF
v_gene: TRBV7-9
abundance: .
len: 16
j_gene: TRBJ1-1
d_gene: TRBD1

CDR3nt: TGTGCCAGCTCAGCCGGGACAGGGGGCTTGTACGAGCAGTACTTC
CDR3aa: CASSAGTGGLYEQYF
v_gene: TRBV18
abundance: few
len: 15
j_gene: TRBJ2-7
d_gene: TRBD1

CDR3nt: TGTGCCAGCAGCTTGGATGGACACTTGAACACTGAAGCTTTCTTT
CDR3aa: CASSLDGHLNTEAFF
v_gene: TRBV5-4
abundance: .
len: 15
j_gene: TRBJ1-1
d_gene: .

CDR3nt: TGTGCCAGCTCGAGGACAGGGGTAGAGACCCAGTACTTC
CDR3aa: CASSRTGVETQYF
v_gene: TRBV5-4
abundance: many
len: 13
j_gene: TRBJ2-5
d_gene: TRBD1